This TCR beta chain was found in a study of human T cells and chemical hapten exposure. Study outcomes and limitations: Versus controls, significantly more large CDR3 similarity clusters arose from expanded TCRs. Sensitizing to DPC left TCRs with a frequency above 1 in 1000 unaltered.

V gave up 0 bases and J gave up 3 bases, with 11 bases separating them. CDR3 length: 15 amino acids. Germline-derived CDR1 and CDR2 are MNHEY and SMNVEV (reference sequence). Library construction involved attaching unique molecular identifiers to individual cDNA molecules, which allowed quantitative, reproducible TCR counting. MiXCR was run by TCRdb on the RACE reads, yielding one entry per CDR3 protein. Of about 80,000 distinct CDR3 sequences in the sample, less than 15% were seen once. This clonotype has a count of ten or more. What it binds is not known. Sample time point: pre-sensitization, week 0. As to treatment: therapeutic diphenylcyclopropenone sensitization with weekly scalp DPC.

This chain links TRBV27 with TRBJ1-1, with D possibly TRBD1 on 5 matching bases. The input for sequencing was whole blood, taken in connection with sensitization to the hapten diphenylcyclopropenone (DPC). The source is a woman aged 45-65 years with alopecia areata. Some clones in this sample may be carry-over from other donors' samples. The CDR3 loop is CASSLSWGRDTEAFF. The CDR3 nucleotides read TGTGCCAGCAGTTTATCATGGGGGAGGGACACTGAAGCTTTCTTT.